This entry lists 18 T cell receptor beta chains sequenced from one sample in a study of T cells in Graves' hyperthyroidism and ophthalmopathy. RNA transcripts gave rise to amplified TCR beta CDR3 regions. TCR CDR3 underwent first-round RT-PCR with the HTBI primer set. One entry per CDR3 protein, called by TCRdb with MiXCR from the multiplex PCR reads. Of 350,000 or so distinct CDR3 sequences listed, about 17% are singletons. Sample: blood. Receptors were obtained from a woman aged 30 to 39 with Graves' hyperthyroidism that later progressed to Graves' ophthalmopathy.

This clonotype has at least ten counts. V usage is TRBV6-1 and J usage is TRBJ1-4; 7 bases line up with TRBD1. The germline CDR1 and CDR2 sequences are MNHNS and SASEGT. The CDR3 covers 13 residues. J gave up 4 bases and V 7 bases, and 3 bases lay outside the gene matches. The CDR3 here is CASKHRGNEKLFF. The CDR3 nucleotides are TGTGCCAGCAAACACAGGGGTAATGAAAAACTGTTTTTT.

This clonotype was detected ten times or more. The chain couples TRBV12-3 or TRBV12-4 to TRBJ1-4; TRBD1 is a possible D gene (6 bases). The CDR3 sequence is 16 residues long. Deletions cut 5 bases from V and 3 bases from J, with 16 bases between. The CDR3 spells CASSQGTSYPNEKLFF. CDR3 sequence (DNA): TGTGCCAGCAGTCAAGGGACATCTTATCCTAATGAAAAACTGTTTTTT.

This clonotype was seen a few times. The rearrangement joins TRBV28 to TRBJ2-3; tentatively, D is TRBD2 (6 bases). The V end lost 3 bases, the J end lost 0 bases, and 10 bases lay between the germline ends. The CDR3 extends over 15 amino acids. CDR1 and CDR2 from the germline V gene are MDHEN and SYDVKM. The CDR3 region is CASSLLGGSTDTQYF. The CDR3 DNA reads TGTGCCAGCAGTTTGCTGGGGGGAAGCACAGATACGCAGTATTTT.

The rearrangement uses TRBV6-1 and TRBJ1-2, with TRBD1 matching over 7 bases. CDR3 length equals 15 residues. The V gene's germline CDR1 is MNHNS and CDR2 SASEGT. The ends lost 2 bases at V and 4 bases at J; junction bases unmatched: 7. Here the CDR3 DNA reads TGTGCCAGCAGTGAAATGGGACAGACCTCCTATGGCTACACCTTC. This gives the protein CASSEMGQTSYGYTF.

There are many counts of this clonotype. This rearrangement joins TRBV18 to TRBJ2-3; D is undetermined. Trimming cost V 1 base and J 5 bases, with 16 bases left between them. The CDR3 totals 16 residues. CDR1 and CDR2 (germline): KGHSH, LQKENI. The CDR3 DNA reads TGTGCCAGCTCACCACGGGTTCTTTCTCTGGGAGATACGCAGTATTTT. Translation: CASSPRVLSLGDTQYF. The variable domain in full, completed from reference TRBV18 and TRBJ2-3, reads NAGVMQNPRHLVRRRGQEARLRCSPMKGHSHVYWYRQLPEEGLKFMVYLQKENIIDESGMPKERFSAEFPKEGPSILRIQQVVRGDSAAYFCASSPRVLSLGDTQYFGPGTRLTVL.

This chain uses TRBV9 with TRBJ2-2; D remains ambiguous. With 7 bases removed from V and 1 base from J, the gap between germline ends came to 8 bases. This CDR3 is 13 amino acids long. Germline V CDR1 and CDR2: SGDLS, YYNGEE. The CDR3 spells CASGFLNTGELFF. CDR3 coding DNA: TGTGCCAGCGGCTTCTTGAACACCGGGGAGCTGTTTTTT.

This clonotype was seen repeatedly, ten times or more. This sequence joins TRBV20-1 and TRBJ1-5; no clear D gene. There are 13 residues in the CDR3. Trimming took off 6 bases at V and 8 bases at J, with 17 bases between the two ends. In germline, CDR1 is DFQATT, CDR2 SNEGSKA (reference sequence). DNA of the CDR3: TGCAGTGCCCGATTAGCCCCTCCGGAGCCCCAGCATTTT. Translated, it gives CSARLAPPEPQHF.

This clonotype occurred many times. The J gene is TRBJ2-5, the V gene TRBV11-2; 7 bases fit TRBD1. Germline CDR1 SGHAT, CDR2 FQNNGV. V shed 5 bases and J 6 bases; nucleotides not matched to a gene: 9. This CDR3 region has 14 residues. The CDR3 DNA follows: TGTGCCAGCAGCCCTCTTAGGGACAGACAGACCCAGTACTTC. Amino acids: CASSPLRDRQTQYF.

The rearrangement joins TRBV2 to TRBJ2-5; 8 positions match TRBD2. Germline V lookup: CDR1 SNHLY, CDR2 FYNNEI. The CDR3 runs to 15 residues. J gave up 1 base and V 3 bases, and 4 bases lay outside the gene matches. The CDR3 protein is CASSDPGRAQETQYF. The CDR3 nucleotides read TGTGCCAGCAGTGACCCCGGGAGGGCCCAAGAGACCCAGTACTTC.

This rearrangement joins TRBV5-6 to TRBJ2-3; D perhaps matches TRBD2 (6 bases). From germline, CDR1 is SGHDT and CDR2 YYEEEE. V dropped 1 base and J dropped 0 bases, with 12 bases sitting between them. CDR3 length: 16 amino acids. CDR3 sequence (DNA): TGTGCCAGCAGCTTGTCTGTGACTAGAAGCACAGATACGCAGTATTTT. Its protein product is CASSLSVTRSTDTQYF.

Points on this clonotype: A read error may explain this, as a much larger clone is one base away. This CDR3 is CSAARLTGVDEQYF. CDR3 in DNA: TGCAGTGCTGCCCGACTAACGGGAGTCGACGAGCAGTACTTC. This chain connects TRBV20-1 to TRBJ2-7, with a possible D match to TRBD2 (6 bases). CDR3 length: 14 amino acids. Trimming cost V 5 bases and J 5 bases, with 19 bases left between them. Per germline, CDR1 DFQATT and CDR2 SNEGSKA (reference sequence).

At least ten counts were recorded for this clonotype. The rearrangement joins TRBV29-1 to TRBJ2-1, with no clear D. The CDR3 runs 11 residues. The V gene's germline CDR1 is SQVTM and CDR2 ANQGSEA. V gave up 2 bases and J gave up 6 bases, with 5 bases separating them. CDR3 nucleotides: TGCAGCGTTGAACCCATCAATGAGCAGTTCTTC. Its protein product is CSVEPINEQFF.

This clonotype was picked up many times. The chain recombines TRBV2 with TRBJ2-1; D is uncertain. The length of the CDR3 is 15 residues. In germline, CDR1 is SNHLY, CDR2 FYNNEI. With 4 bases removed from V and 0 bases from J, the gap between germline ends came to 10 bases. This CDR3 reads CASSAQPNSYNEQFF. Here the CDR3 DNA reads TGTGCCAGCAGTGCGCAGCCGAACTCCTACAATGAGCAGTTCTTC.

This clonotype was picked up many times. The chain couples TRBV28 to TRBJ2-7; 12 nucleotides align to TRBD2. Germline V gives CDR1 MDHEN, CDR2 SYDVKM. The length of the CDR3 is 15 residues. The junction had 6 bases not matched to a gene; V was cut back by 7 bases and J by 2 bases. The CDR3 here is CASNPGTSGPYEQYF. CDR3 DNA sequence: TGTGCCAGCAACCCCGGGACTAGCGGGCCCTACGAGCAGTACTTC.

This clonotype was counted at least ten times. The V gene is TRBV28, the J gene TRBJ2-1, with D perhaps TRBD2 (6 bases). With 5 bases removed from V and 7 bases from J, the gap between germline ends came to 18 bases. Germline values: CDR1 MDHEN, CDR2 SYDVKM. The CDR3 length is 15 residues. CDR3 sequence reads: CASSVGRPSENEQFF. The CDR3 nucleotides are TGTGCCAGCAGTGTGGGGAGGCCGAGCGAAAATGAGCAGTTCTTC.

This sequence joins TRBV6-2 or TRBV6-3 and TRBJ2-7; D call uncertain. V dropped 0 bases and J dropped 2 bases, with 17 bases sitting between them. The CDR3 consists of 17 residues. The germline V gene has CDR1 MNHEY and CDR2 SVGEGT. CDR3 loop: CASSYSAPGLTPYEQYF. CDR3 DNA sequence: TGTGCCAGCAGTTACTCGGCCCCAGGCCTTACCCCCTACGAGCAGTACTTC.

This clonotype was detected many times. The J gene is TRBJ2-5, the V gene TRBV12-3 or TRBV12-4; D uncertain. The CDR3 covers 13 residues. V shed 1 base and J shed 2 bases, with 5 bases lying between them. The CDR3 protein is CASSLGSQETQYF. CDR3 DNA: TGTGCCAGCAGTTTAGGCAGTCAAGAGACCCAGTACTTC.

The chain uses TRBV19 and TRBJ2-1, with 12 bases matching TRBD2. The V segment lost 5 bases and the J segment 12 bases; nucleotides outside the gene matches: 14. There are 16 residues in the CDR3. CDR1 and CDR2 (germline): LNHDA, SQIVND (reference sequence). This CDR3 is CASSLTGLAGPEGQFF. CDR3 in DNA: TGTGCCAGTAGTTTAACGGGACTAGCGGGTCCGGAGGGGCAGTTCTTC.